The rows below give T cell receptor beta chains drawn from one sample of a study of T-cell reconstitution after alpha-beta-depleted transplantation in children. From the PCR reads, TCRdb called clonotypes with MiXCR, one entry per CDR3 protein. The table has a few hundred thousand distinct CDR3 sequences, roughly 30% seen once. The specimen was PBMCs, collected before TCRalphabeta/CD19-depleted stem cell transplant. These receptors all come from a boy under two years old with Wiskott-Aldrich syndrome, due to receive a stem cell transplant. The CDR3 runs from the conserved cysteine through the conserved F or W. D genes are given only for firm matches. A clone size is listed for some rows: how often the clone was seen (once, few, many), or a class if it is expanded.

size: NA; V: TRBV20-1; J: TRBJ2-5; D: TRBD2; DNA: TGCAGTGCTAGAGATCTCCTAGCGGATCAGACCCAGTACTTC; CDR3: CSARDLLADQTQYF
size: few; V: TRBV28; J: TRBJ2-5; D: NA; DNA: TGTGCCAGCAGCTCCGCCCCGGACAGTCAAGAGACCCAGTACTTC; CDR3: CASSSAPDSQETQYF
size: NA; V: TRBV20-1; J: TRBJ2-3; D: TRBD2; DNA: TGCAGTGCTAGTCCGACTAGCGGGAGAACAGATACGCAGTATTTT; CDR3: CSASPTSGRTDTQYF
size: NA; V: TRBV5-1; J: TRBJ2-1; D: TRBD1; DNA: TGCGCCAGCAGCTGGGGACAGGGCGGGGGCAATGAGCAGTTCTTC; CDR3: CASSWGQGGGNEQFF
size: few; V: TRBV20-1; J: TRBJ2-3; D: NA; DNA: TGCAGTGCTAGTTTGGCGGGGAGTCGGGTTACGCAGTATTTT; CDR3: CSASLAGSRVTQYF
size: few; V: TRBV29-1; J: TRBJ1-2; D: TRBD1; DNA: TGCAGCGTTGACCTGGGACAGGGCGAAGGCTACACCTTC; CDR3: CSVDLGQGEGYTF
size: NA; V: TRBV7-6; J: TRBJ2-1; D: TRBD2; DNA: TGTGCCAGCAGCCCGCGGGACTACACCTACAATGAGCAGTTCTTC; CDR3: CASSPRDYTYNEQFF
size: few; V: TRBV4-1; J: TRBJ1-6; D: NA; DNA: TGCGCCAGCAGCCAAGATGAAGGGGTGTATTCACCCCTCCACTTT; CDR3: CASSQDEGVYSPLHF
size: NA; V: TRBV30; J: TRBJ1-5; D: NA; DNA: TGTGCCTGGAGGGGTCATGAAGGCAATCAACCCCAGCATTTT; CDR3: CAWRGHEGNQPQHF
size: NA; V: TRBV12-3/TRBV12-4; J: TRBJ1-2; D: NA; DNA: TGTGCCAGCAGTTTTGAGGGCTTCTATGGCTACACCTTC; CDR3: CASSFEGFYGYTF
size: few; V: TRBV25-1; J: TRBJ2-7; D: NA; DNA: TGTGCCAGCAGGAATATAGGTGGCTACGAGCAGTACTTC; CDR3: CASRNIGGYEQYF
size: few; V: TRBV6-1; J: TRBJ1-5; D: NA; DNA: TGTGCCAGCAGTGGGGACCCCAATCAGCCCCAGCATTTT; CDR3: CASSGDPNQPQHF
size: NA; V: TRBV11-2; J: TRBJ2-5; D: TRBD2; DNA: TGTGCCAGCAGCTTAGATGTGGGGGGGAGGTGGGAGACCCAGTACTTC; CDR3: CASSLDVGGRWETQYF
size: NA; V: TRBV10-3; J: TRBJ2-7; D: TRBD2; DNA: TGTGCCATCAGCTCGACTAGCGGGAGGGCCGGAGAGCAGTACTTC; CDR3: CAISSTSGRAGEQYF
size: few; V: TRBV29-1; J: TRBJ2-7; D: TRBD2; DNA: TGCAGCGTTGAACGTGAAGCGGGAGGGGGCTACGAGCAGTACTTC; CDR3: CSVEREAGGGYEQYF
size: few; V: TRBV27; J: TRBJ1-2; D: NA; DNA: TGTGCCAGCAGTTTAATCGGGCAGCCTGCTTACACCTTC; CDR3: CASSLIGQPAYTF
size: few; V: TRBV27; J: TRBJ2-7; D: TRBD2; DNA: TGTGCCAGCAGAAAAGGGGCTAGCGGGAGGTTGTACGAGCAGTACTTC; CDR3: CASRKGASGRLYEQYF
size: few; V: TRBV6-2/TRBV6-3; J: TRBJ2-1; D: TRBD2; DNA: TGTGCCAGCAGTGTCTTTACGGGACTAGCGAGCTCCTACAATGAGCAGTTCTTC; CDR3: CASSVFTGLASSYNEQFF
size: NA; V: TRBV28; J: TRBJ2-5; D: TRBD2; DNA: TGTGCCAGCAGTCCCTCGGGACTATCACAAGAGACCCAGTACTTC; CDR3: CASSPSGLSQETQYF
size: NA; V: TRBV29-1; J: TRBJ2-1; D: NA; DNA: TGCAGCGTTGAAGATCCCTGGGTGAACTACAATGAGCAGTTCTTC; CDR3: CSVEDPWVNYNEQFF
size: few; V: TRBV14; J: TRBJ2-1; D: NA; DNA: TGTGCCAGCAGCCAAATCGGCGGTCCAGCGGGCTACAATGAGCAGTTCTTC; CDR3: CASSQIGGPAGYNEQFF
size: NA; V: TRBV20-1; J: TRBJ2-7; D: NA; DNA: TGCAGTGCTAACCACGGCACTCAGCAGTACTTC; CDR3: CSANHGTQQYF
size: NA; V: TRBV5-8; J: TRBJ2-5; D: NA; DNA: TGTGCCAGCAGCCGTCCGACAGGCCAAGAGACCCAGTACTTC; CDR3: CASSRPTGQETQYF
size: NA; V: TRBV20-1; J: TRBJ2-1; D: TRBD2; DNA: TGCAGCACCGGGACTAGCACCACTGGGCAGTTCTTC; CDR3: CSTGTSTTGQFF
size: NA; V: TRBV5-1; J: TRBJ1-5; D: NA; DNA: TGCGCCAGCAGCTTGGGGGACGCCCGCAATCAGCCCCAGCATTTT; CDR3: CASSLGDARNQPQHF
size: NA; V: TRBV20-1; J: TRBJ1-5; D: NA; DNA: TGCAGTGCAACTGGGACACCTTATAGCAATCAGCCCCAGCATTTT; CDR3: CSATGTPYSNQPQHF
size: NA; V: TRBV5-4; J: TRBJ1-1; D: TRBD1; DNA: TGTGCCAGCAGCTCCGGGACAGGGCGGTCTGAAGCTTTCTTT; CDR3: CASSSGTGRSEAFF
size: few; V: TRBV12-3/TRBV12-4; J: TRBJ1-5; D: NA; DNA: TGTGCCAGCAGTTCTGCAGGGAATCAGCCCCAGCATTTT; CDR3: CASSSAGNQPQHF
size: NA; V: TRBV5-1; J: TRBJ1-1; D: NA; DNA: TGCGCCAGCAGCTTGTTCCCTGCCACTGAAGCTTTCTTT; CDR3: CASSLFPATEAFF
size: few; V: TRBV6-1; J: TRBJ2-3; D: TRBD2; DNA: TGTGCCAGCAGTCGAAGACTAGCGGGAGGGCCGGGAGATACGCAGTATTTT; CDR3: CASSRRLAGGPGDTQYF
size: NA; V: TRBV5-1; J: TRBJ1-1; D: NA; DNA: TGCGCCAGCAGCTTGTGGGGAGCAATGAACACTGAAGCTTTCTTT; CDR3: CASSLWGAMNTEAFF
size: NA; V: TRBV2; J: TRBJ2-1; D: TRBD2; DNA: TGTGCCAGCAGTGATGGGGGAGGGAGGTACAATGAGCAGTTCTTC; CDR3: CASSDGGGRYNEQFF
size: NA; V: TRBV9; J: TRBJ1-6; D: NA; DNA: TGTGCCAGCAGCCCGGTGTGGGGGGAGAATTCACCCCTCCACTTT; CDR3: CASSPVWGENSPLHF
size: NA; V: TRBV10-3; J: TRBJ2-7; D: TRBD1; DNA: TGTGCCATCAGCGCGCCTCCGTCGACAGGGCCTTTCTACGAGCAGTACTTC; CDR3: CAISAPPSTGPFYEQYF
size: NA; V: TRBV7-9; J: TRBJ1-2; D: NA; DNA: TGTGCCAGCAGCTTAGTCCCAGGGCTTGGCTACACCTTC; CDR3: CASSLVPGLGYTF
size: NA; V: TRBV5-1; J: TRBJ2-3; D: TRBD2; DNA: TGCGCCAGCAGCTTGCAGACTAGCGGGAGACTAGATACGCAGTATTTT; CDR3: CASSLQTSGRLDTQYF
size: NA; V: TRBV13; J: TRBJ2-3; D: NA; DNA: TGTGCCAGCAGCGTCAGCCCGTCCGACACAGATACGCAGTATTTT; CDR3: CASSVSPSDTDTQYF
size: NA; V: TRBV7-8; J: TRBJ2-1; D: NA; DNA: TGTGCCAGCAGCCTCGACAGGCTCTCCTACAATGAGCAGTTCTTC; CDR3: CASSLDRLSYNEQFF
size: NA; V: TRBV14; J: TRBJ2-1; D: TRBD2; DNA: TGTCCCAGCAGCACAAGGACGCCCCGGACTAGCGGGAGATATGAGCAGTTCTTC; CDR3: CPSSTRTPRTSGRYEQFF
size: NA; V: TRBV5-1; J: TRBJ2-5; D: TRBD1; DNA: TGCGCCAGCAGCTTGGGGCTCAGGGGGCGAGAGACCCAGTACTTC; CDR3: CASSLGLRGRETQYF
size: NA; V: TRBV5-1; J: TRBJ2-1; D: NA; DNA: TGCGCCAGCAGCTGGCGGGTGGCGGGAGCTGAGGGGGCCAATGAGCAGTTCTTC; CDR3: CASSWRVAGAEGANEQFF
size: NA; V: TRBV20-1; J: TRBJ2-7; D: NA; DNA: TGCAGTGCTAGAGCAGGGGCGTCGGCCTACGAGCAGTACTTC; CDR3: CSARAGASAYEQYF
size: few; V: TRBV30; J: TRBJ2-7; D: TRBD2; DNA: TGTGCCTGGAGTACAGGGACTAGCGTATCCTACGAGCAGTACTTC; CDR3: CAWSTGTSVSYEQYF
size: NA; V: TRBV5-5; J: TRBJ2-1; D: NA; DNA: TGTGCCAGCAGTCCGGGGAGGGGGCGCAACAATGAGCAGTTCTTC; CDR3: CASSPGRGRNNEQFF
size: once; V: TRBV5-6; J: TRBJ2-7; D: TRBD1; DNA: TGTGCCAGCAGCTTGGTGGGACAGGGGTTCTACGAGCAGTACTTC; CDR3: CASSLVGQGFYEQYF
size: NA; V: TRBV5-1; J: TRBJ2-2; D: TRBD1; DNA: TGCGCCAGCAGCGTCAAACAGGGGACCGGGGAGCTGTTTTTT; CDR3: CASSVKQGTGELFF
size: NA; V: TRBV5-1; J: TRBJ1-2; D: NA; DNA: TGCGCCAGCAGCTTTACGGGACACCCGGAATTTAACTATGGCTACACCTTC; CDR3: CASSFTGHPEFNYGYTF
size: NA; V: TRBV30; J: TRBJ1-2; D: NA; DNA: TGTGCCTGCGGGACCCCAGGAACAGACGGCTACACCTTC; CDR3: CACGTPGTDGYTF
size: few; V: TRBV7-2; J: TRBJ1-1; D: TRBD1; DNA: TGTGCCAGCACCTACAGGGGCGCGGGCACTGAAGCTTTCTTT; CDR3: CASTYRGAGTEAFF
size: few; V: TRBV6-1; J: TRBJ1-1; D: NA; DNA: TGTGCCAGCAGCCCACCTGGATGGGACACTGAAGCTTTCTTT; CDR3: CASSPPGWDTEAFF
size: many; V: TRBV5-1; J: TRBJ2-1; D: NA; DNA: TGCGCCAGCAGCTCCCGCCAGGGCAATGAGCAGTTCTTC; CDR3: CASSSRQGNEQFF
size: NA; V: TRBV10-3; J: TRBJ1-4; D: NA; DNA: TGTGCCATCCGTCGGGAAATAATAGGAGAACTGTTTTTT; CDR3: CAIRREIIGELFF
size: NA; V: TRBV5-1; J: TRBJ2-1; D: NA; DNA: TGCGCCAGCAGCGGGGGGGCTAGCCGCTGGGGGAATGAGCAGTTCTTC; CDR3: CASSGGASRWGNEQFF
size: few; V: TRBV12-3/TRBV12-4; J: TRBJ2-1; D: NA; DNA: TGTGCCAGCAGTTTGTCGTCCCCAGGGGTTGAGCAGTTCTTC; CDR3: CASSLSSPGVEQFF
size: NA; V: TRBV5-1; J: TRBJ1-2; D: NA; DNA: TGCGCCAGCAGCTTTCTCAGGACCCAAGAGGATGGCTACACCTTC; CDR3: CASSFLRTQEDGYTF
size: few; V: TRBV20-1; J: TRBJ1-1; D: NA; DNA: TGCAGTGCCCTTATGTCGGGTGGGACTGAAGCTTTCTTT; CDR3: CSALMSGGTEAFF
size: NA; V: TRBV12-3/TRBV12-4; J: TRBJ2-7; D: TRBD2; DNA: TGTGCCAGCAGAAGCGGGGACTCCTACGAGCAGTACTTC; CDR3: CASRSGDSYEQYF